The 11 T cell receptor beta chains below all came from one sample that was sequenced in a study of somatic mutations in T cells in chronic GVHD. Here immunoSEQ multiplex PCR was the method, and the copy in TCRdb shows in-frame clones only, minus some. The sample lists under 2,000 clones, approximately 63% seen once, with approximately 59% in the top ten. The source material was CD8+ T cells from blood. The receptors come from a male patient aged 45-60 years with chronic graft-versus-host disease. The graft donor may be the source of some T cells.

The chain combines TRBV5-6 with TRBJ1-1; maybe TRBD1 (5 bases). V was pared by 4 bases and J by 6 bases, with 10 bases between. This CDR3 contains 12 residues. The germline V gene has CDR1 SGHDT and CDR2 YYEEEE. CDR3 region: CASSMAGSEAFF. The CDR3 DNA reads TGTGCCAGCAGCATGGCAGGGTCTGAAGCTTTCTTT.

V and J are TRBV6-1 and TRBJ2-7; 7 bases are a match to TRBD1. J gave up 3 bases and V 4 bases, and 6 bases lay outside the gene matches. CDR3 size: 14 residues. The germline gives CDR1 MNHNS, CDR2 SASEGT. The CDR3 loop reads CASSGTGGDYEQYF. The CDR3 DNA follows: TGTGCCAGCAGTGGGACAGGAGGCGACTACGAGCAGTACTTC.

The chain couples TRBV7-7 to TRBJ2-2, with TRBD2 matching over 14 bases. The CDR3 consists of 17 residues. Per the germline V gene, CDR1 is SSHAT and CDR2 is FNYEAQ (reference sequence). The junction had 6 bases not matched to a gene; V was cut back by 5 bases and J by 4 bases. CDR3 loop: CASSRLAGGPGTGELFF. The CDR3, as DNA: TGTGCCAGCAGCAGACTAGCGGGGGGGCCGGGCACCGGGGAGCTGTTTTTT.

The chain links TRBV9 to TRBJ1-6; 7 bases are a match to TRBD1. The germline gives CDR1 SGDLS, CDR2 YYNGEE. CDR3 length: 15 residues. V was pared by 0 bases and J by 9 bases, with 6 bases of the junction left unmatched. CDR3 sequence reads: CASSVGVGGSSPLHF. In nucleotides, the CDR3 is TGTGCCAGCAGCGTAGGTGTAGGGGGCTCTTCACCCCTCCACTTT.

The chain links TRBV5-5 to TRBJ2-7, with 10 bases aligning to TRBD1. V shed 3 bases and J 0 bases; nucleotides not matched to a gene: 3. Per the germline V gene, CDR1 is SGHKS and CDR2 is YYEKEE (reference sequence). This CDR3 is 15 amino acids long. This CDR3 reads CASSSGTGVSYEQYF. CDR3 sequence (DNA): TGTGCCAGCAGCTCCGGGACAGGGGTCTCCTACGAGCAGTACTTC.

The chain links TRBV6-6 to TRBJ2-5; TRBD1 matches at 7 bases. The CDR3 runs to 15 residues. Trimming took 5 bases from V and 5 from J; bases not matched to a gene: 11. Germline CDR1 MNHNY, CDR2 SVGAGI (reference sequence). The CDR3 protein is CASSAMTGIVETQYF. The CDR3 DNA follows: TGTGCCAGCAGTGCCATGACAGGGATCGTCGAGACCCAGTACTTC.

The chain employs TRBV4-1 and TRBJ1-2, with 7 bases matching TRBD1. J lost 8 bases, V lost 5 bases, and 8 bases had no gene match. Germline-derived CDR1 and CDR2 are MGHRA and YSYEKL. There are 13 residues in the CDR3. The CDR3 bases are TGCGCCAGCAGCTCAGGGGGGCGACGAGGCTACACCTTC. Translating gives CASSSGGRRGYTF.

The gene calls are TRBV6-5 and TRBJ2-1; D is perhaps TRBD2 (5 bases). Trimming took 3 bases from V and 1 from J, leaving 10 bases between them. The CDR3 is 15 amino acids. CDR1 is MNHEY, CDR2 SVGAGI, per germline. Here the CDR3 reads CASSYEGKSYNEQFF. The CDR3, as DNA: TGTGCCAGCAGTTATGAGGGCAAATCCTACAATGAGCAGTTCTTC.

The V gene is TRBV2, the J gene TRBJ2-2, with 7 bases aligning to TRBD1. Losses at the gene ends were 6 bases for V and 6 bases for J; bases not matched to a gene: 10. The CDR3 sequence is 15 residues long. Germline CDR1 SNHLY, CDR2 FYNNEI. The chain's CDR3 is CASSPGQVSPGELFF. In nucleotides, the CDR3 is TGTGCCAGCAGCCCTGGACAGGTTAGCCCCGGGGAGCTGTTTTTT.

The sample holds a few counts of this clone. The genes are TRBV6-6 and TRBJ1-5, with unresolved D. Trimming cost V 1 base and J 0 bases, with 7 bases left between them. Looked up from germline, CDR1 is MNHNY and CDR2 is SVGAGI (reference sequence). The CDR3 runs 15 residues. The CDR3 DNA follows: TGTGCCAGCAGTTACTACGGAGATAGCAATCAGCCCCAGCATTTT. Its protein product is CASSYYGDSNQPQHF.

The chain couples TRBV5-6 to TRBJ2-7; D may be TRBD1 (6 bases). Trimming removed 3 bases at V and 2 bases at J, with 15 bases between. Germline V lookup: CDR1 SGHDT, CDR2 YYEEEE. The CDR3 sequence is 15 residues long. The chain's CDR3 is CASSSPRDTPYEQYF. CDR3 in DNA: TGTGCCAGCAGCTCCCCTCGGGACACTCCCTACGAGCAGTACTTC.